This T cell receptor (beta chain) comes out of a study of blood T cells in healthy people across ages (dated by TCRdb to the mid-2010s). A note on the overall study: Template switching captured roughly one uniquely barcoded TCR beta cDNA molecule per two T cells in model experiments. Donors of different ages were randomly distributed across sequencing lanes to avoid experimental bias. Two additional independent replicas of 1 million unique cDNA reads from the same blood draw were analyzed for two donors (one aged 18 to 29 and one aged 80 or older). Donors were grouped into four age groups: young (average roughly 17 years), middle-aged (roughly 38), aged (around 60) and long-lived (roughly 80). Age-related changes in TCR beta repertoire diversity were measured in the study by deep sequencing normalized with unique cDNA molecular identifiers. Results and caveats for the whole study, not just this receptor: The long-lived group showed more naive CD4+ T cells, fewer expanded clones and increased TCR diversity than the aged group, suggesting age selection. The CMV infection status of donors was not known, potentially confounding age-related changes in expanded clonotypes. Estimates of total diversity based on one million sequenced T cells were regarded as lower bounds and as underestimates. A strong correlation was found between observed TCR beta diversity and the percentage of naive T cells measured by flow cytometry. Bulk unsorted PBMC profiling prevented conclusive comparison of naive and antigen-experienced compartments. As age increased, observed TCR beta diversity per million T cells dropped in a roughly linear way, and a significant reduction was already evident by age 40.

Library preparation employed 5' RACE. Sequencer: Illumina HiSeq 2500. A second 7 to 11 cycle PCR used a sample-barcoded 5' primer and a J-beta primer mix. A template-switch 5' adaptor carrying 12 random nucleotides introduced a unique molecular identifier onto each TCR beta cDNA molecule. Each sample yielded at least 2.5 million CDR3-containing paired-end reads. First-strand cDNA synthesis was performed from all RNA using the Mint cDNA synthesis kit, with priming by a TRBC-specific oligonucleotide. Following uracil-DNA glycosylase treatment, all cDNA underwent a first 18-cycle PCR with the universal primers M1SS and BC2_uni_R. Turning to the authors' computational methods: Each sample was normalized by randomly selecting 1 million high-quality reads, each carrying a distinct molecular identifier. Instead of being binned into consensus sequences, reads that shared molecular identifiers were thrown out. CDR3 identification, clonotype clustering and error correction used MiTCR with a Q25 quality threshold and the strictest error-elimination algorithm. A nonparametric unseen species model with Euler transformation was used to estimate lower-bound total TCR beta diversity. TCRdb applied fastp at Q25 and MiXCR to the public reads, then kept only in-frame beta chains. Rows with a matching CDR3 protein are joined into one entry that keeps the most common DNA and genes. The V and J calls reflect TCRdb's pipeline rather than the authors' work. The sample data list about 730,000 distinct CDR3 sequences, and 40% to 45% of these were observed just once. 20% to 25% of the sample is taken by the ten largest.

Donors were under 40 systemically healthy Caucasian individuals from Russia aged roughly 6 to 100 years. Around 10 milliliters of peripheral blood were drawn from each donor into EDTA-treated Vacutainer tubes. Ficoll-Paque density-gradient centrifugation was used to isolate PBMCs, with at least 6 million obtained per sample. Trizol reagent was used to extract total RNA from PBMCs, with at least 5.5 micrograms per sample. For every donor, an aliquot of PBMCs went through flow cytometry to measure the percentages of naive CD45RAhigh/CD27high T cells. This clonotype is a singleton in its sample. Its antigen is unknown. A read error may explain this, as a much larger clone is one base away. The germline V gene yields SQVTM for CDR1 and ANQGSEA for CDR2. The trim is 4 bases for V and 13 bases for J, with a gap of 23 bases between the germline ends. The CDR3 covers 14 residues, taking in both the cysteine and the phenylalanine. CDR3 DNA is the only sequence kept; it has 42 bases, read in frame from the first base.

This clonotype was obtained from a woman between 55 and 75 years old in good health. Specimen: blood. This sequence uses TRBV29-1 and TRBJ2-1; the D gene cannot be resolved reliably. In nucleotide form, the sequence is TGCAGCGTTGGTGTGGTAGCCGCGCAAGAGACCCAGTTCTTC. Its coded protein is CSVGVVAAQETQFF.